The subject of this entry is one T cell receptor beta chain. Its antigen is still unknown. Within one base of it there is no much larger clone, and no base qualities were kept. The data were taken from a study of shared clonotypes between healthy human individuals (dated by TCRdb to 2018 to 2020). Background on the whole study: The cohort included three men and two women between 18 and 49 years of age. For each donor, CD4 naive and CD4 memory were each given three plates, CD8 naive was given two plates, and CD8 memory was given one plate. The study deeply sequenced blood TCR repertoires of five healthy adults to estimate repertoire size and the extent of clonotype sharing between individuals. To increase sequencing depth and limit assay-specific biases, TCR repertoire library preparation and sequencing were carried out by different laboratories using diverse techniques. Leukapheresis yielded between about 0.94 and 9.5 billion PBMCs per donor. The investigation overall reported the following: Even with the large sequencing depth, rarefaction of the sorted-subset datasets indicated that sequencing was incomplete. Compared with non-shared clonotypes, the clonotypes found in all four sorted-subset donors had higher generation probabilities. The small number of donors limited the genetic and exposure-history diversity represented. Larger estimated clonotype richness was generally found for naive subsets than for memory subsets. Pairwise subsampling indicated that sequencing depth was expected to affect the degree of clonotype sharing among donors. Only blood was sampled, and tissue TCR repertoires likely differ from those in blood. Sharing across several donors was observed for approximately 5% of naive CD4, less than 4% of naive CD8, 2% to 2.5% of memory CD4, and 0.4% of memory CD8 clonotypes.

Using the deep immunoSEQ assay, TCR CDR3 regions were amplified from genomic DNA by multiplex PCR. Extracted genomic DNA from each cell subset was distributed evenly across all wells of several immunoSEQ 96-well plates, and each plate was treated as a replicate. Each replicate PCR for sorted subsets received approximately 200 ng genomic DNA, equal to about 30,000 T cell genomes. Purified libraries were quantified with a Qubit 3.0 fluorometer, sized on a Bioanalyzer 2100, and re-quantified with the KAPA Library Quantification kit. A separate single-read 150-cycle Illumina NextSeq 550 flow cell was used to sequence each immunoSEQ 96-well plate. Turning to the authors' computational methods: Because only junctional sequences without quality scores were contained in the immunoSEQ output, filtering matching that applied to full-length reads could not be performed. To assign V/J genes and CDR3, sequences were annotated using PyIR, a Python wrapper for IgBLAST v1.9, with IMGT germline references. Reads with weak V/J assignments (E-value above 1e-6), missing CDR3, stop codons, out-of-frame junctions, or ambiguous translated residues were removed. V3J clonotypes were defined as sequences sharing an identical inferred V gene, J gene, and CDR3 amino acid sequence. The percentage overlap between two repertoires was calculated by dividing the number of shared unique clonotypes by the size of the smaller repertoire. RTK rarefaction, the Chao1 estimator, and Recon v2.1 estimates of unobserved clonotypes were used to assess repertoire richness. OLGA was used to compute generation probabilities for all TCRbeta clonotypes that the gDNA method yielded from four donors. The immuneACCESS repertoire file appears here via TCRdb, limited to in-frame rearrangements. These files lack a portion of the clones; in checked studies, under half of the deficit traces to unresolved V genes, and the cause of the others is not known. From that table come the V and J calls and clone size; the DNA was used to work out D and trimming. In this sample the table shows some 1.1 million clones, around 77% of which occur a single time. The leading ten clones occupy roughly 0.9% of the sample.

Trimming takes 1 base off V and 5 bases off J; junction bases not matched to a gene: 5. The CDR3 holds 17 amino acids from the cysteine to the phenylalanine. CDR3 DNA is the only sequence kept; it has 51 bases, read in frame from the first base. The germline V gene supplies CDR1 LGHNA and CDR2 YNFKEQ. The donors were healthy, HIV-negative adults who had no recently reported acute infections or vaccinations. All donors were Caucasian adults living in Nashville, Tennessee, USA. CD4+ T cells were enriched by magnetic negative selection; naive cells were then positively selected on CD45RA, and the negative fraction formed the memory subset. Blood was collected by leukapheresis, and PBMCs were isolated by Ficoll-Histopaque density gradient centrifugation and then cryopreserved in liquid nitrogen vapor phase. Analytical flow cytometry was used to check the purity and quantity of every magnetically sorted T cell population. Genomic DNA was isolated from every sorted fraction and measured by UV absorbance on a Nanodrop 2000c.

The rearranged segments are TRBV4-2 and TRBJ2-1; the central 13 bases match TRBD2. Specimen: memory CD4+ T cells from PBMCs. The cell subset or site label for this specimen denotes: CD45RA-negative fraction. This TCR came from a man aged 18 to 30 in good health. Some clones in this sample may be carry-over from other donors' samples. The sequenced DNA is TGTGCCAGCAGCCAAGGGACTAGCGGGAGCGCAAACAATGAGCAGTTCTTC. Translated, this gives CASSQGTSGSANNEQFF.